The clone carrying this T cell receptor beta chain appeared a few times. What it binds is unknown. Germline is not matched at one junction end, which may reflect a read error. The source of the sample is a study of breast tumors, draining lymph nodes, adjacent tissues. Study-level results: Tumors had less TCR diversity than lymph nodes, more than nontumor tissue.

MiXCR, applied by TCRdb to the multiplex PCR reads, yields one record per CDR3 protein. Of more than 80,000 distinct CDR3 sequences listed, around 30% are singletons. Breast cancer patients provided tissue from their axillary draining lymph nodes. The CDR3 is 16 residues long. The germline gives CDR1 MNHEY, CDR2 SVGAGI. The chain links TRBV6-5 to TRBJ2-2, with D hard to call. What was sequenced was axillary lymph node tissue. The source of this sequence is a female donor with breast cancer. Some clones in this sample may be carry-over from other donors' samples. The chain's CDR3 is CASSHSWSGPAGELFF. CDR3 DNA: TGTGCCAGCAGTCACTCTTGGTCAGGCCCGGCCGGGGAGCTGTTTTTT.